These 20 T cell receptor beta chains came from one sample sequenced in a study of response to subunit inactivated influenza vaccine. TCRdb ran MiXCR on the RT-PCR reads and lists one entry per CDR3 protein. The table shows some 180,000 distinct CDR3 sequences, with about 9.3% occurring only once. Sequencing was performed on non-naive T cells sorted from PBMCs, taken on the day of vaccination. The origin of the receptors is a man aged 45-65 years who received an inactivated influenza vaccine.

This chain joins TRBV28 and TRBJ2-7, with a weak D call TRBD1 (5 bases). This CDR3 comprises 14 residues. Germline-derived CDR1 and CDR2 are MDHEN and SYDVKM. Trimming took off 2 bases at V and 3 bases at J, with 11 bases between the two ends. CDR3 DNA: TGTGCCAGCAGTTTACTGGACAAATACTACGAGCAGTACTTC. Protein: CASSLLDKYYEQYF.

This clonotype was observed many times. The CDR3 reads CSVDIAGGTDTQYF. In DNA, the CDR3 is TGCAGCGTTGACATAGCGGGGGGCACAGATACGCAGTATTTT. The J gene is TRBJ2-3, the V gene TRBV29-1; TRBD2 matches 9 bases. V was pared by 3 bases and J by 1 base, with 2 bases of the junction left unmatched. CDR3 length: 14 residues. Germline lookup yields CDR1 SQVTM and CDR2 ANQGSEA.

CDR3 bases: TGCGCCAGCAGCTCTAATCCGGGAAACAACTACGAGCAGTACTTC. Its translation: CASSSNPGNNYEQYF. This rearrangement joins TRBV5-1 to TRBJ2-7, with a possible D match to TRBD2 (5 bases). The CDR3 contains 15 residues. Germline assignment: CDR1 SGHRS and CDR2 YFSETQ. The V and J ends lost 3 bases and 3 bases respectively, with 16 bases between them.

The chain recombines TRBV19 with TRBJ2-1; 7 positions match TRBD1. The CDR3 length is 15 residues. The V segment lost 5 bases and the J segment 6 bases; nucleotides outside the gene matches: 10. Germline V gene lookup returns CDR1 LNHDA and CDR2 SQIVND (reference sequence). This chain's CDR3 is CASSYFGDSINEQFF. In DNA, the CDR3 is TGTGCCAGTAGTTATTTTGGGGACAGTATCAATGAGCAGTTCTTC.

At least ten counts were recorded for this clonotype. The rearrangement joins TRBV20-1 to TRBJ2-7, with TRBD2 matching over 9 bases. Trimming removed 7 bases from V and 3 bases from J; junction bases left unmatched: 4. The CDR3 runs to 12 residues. CDR1 and CDR2 (germline): DFQATT, SNEGSKA (reference sequence). The CDR3 sequence: CSVRRGGYEQYF. The CDR3 DNA reads TGCAGTGTTCGGCGGGGGGGCTACGAGCAGTACTTC.

This clonotype was recorded at least ten times. The rearrangement joins TRBV5-1 to TRBJ1-3; a possible D gene is TRBD1 (5 bases). Trimming cost V 5 bases and J 0 bases, with 12 bases left between them. This CDR3 comprises 15 residues. The germline gives CDR1 SGHRS, CDR2 YFSETQ. The CDR3 DNA reads as TGCGCCAGCAGATCCGGGACGAGCTCTGGAAACACCATATATTTT. This gives the protein CASRSGTSSGNTIYF. The full variable domain, in which reference TRBV5-1 and TRBJ1-3 provide the parts outside the CDR3, is KAGVTQTPRYLIKTRGQQVTLSCSPISGHRSVSWYQQTPGQGLQFLFEYFSETQRNKGNFPGRFSGRQFSNSRSEMNVSTLELGDSALYLCASRSGTSSGNTIYFGEGSWLTVV.

The chain links TRBV15 to TRBJ2-1; maybe TRBD2 (6 bases). CDR3 size: 16 residues. Trimming cost V 4 bases and J 0 bases, with 13 bases left between them. CDR1 is LNHNV and CDR2 is YYDKDF in the germline V gene (reference sequence). The CDR3 DNA follows: TGTGCCACCAGCAAATCTAGGAGGGCCTCCTACAATGAGCAGTTCTTC. Translation gives CATSKSRRASYNEQFF.

This clonotype was seen many times. The V and J genes are TRBV20-1 and TRBJ2-1, with D uncertain. This CDR3 is built from 11 residues. Germline values: CDR1 DFQATT, CDR2 SNEGSKA (reference sequence). The V and J ends lost 6 bases and 4 bases respectively, with 7 bases between them. The CDR3 nucleotides read TGCAGTGCAAACCTTTACAATGAGCAGTTCTTC. Protein: CSANLYNEQFF.

In its sample, this clonotype was seen a few times. The chain combines TRBV27 with TRBJ2-7; 8 bases align to TRBD1. CDR3 length: 14 residues. Germline V lookup: CDR1 MNHEY, CDR2 SMNVEV (reference sequence). V trimming: 3 bases; J trimming: 3 bases; junction bases outside the gene matches: 4. The CDR3 DNA follows: TGTGCCAGCAGTTTTAGGGGACAGGTCTACGAGCAGTACTTC. It encodes CASSFRGQVYEQYF.

The sample holds a few counts of this clonotype. CDR3 coding DNA: TGTGCCAGCAGCTTCCGCCGACAGGGGATCCTTGAGAAAAATTCACCCCTCCACTTT. This encodes CASSFRRQGILEKNSPLHF. V and J are TRBV7-8 and TRBJ1-6; 8 bases map to TRBD1. The ends lost 3 bases at V and 7 bases at J; junction bases unmatched: 17. The CDR3 contains 19 residues. The germline CDR1 and CDR2 sequences are SGHVS and FQNEAQ.

This sequence joins TRBV7-8 and TRBJ2-5; TRBD1 is a possible D gene (6 bases). The CDR3 spans 15 residues. Trimming pared 5 bases from V and 2 bases from J, leaving 15 bases between. Germline lookup yields CDR1 SGHVS and CDR2 FQNEAQ. CDR3 nucleotides: TGTGCCAGCAGCCCAGGACAGAACTTTCAAGAGACCCAGTACTTC. Its translation: CASSPGQNFQETQYF. Full variable domain (remainder filled in from reference TRBV7-8 and TRBJ2-5): GAGVSQSPRYKVAKRGQDVALRCDPISGHVSLFWYQQALGQGPEFLTYFQNEAQLDKSGLPSDRFFAERPEGSVSTLKIQRTQQEDSAVYLCASSPGQNFQETQYFGPGTRLLVL.

This clonotype appeared many times. The V call is TRBV7-8, the J call TRBJ2-1; 7 positions agree with TRBD2. The V gene end was trimmed by 3 bases and the J gene end by 7 bases; junction bases not matched to a gene: 15. In germline, CDR1 is SGHVS, CDR2 FQNEAQ. CDR3 size: 17 residues. The CDR3 DNA is TGTGCCAGCAGCTTGCCCCGCAGGCTAGCGGAGGGGAATGAGCAGTTCTTC. As protein: CASSLPRRLAEGNEQFF.

This clonotype was seen a few times. This chain joins TRBV20-1 and TRBJ2-3; 9 nucleotides line up with TRBD2. Per the germline V gene, CDR1 is DFQATT and CDR2 is SNEGSKA (reference sequence). The CDR3 loop spans 15 amino acids. Trimming at V came to 0 bases and at J to 0 bases, leaving 1 base not matched to a gene. CDR3: CSARDSGRSTDTQYF. CDR3 bases: TGCAGTGCTAGAGATAGCGGGAGAAGCACAGATACGCAGTATTTT.

This clonotype has a count of ten or more. V and J are TRBV2 and TRBJ1-5; D not certain. The V end was cut by 4 bases, the J end by 1 base, with 11 bases between. Germline V gene lookup returns CDR1 SNHLY and CDR2 FYNNEI. The CDR3 totals 15 residues. The CDR3 reads CASSAYRRSNQPQHF. CDR3 DNA: TGTGCCAGCAGTGCGTACAGAAGAAGCAATCAGCCCCAGCATTTT.

The rearrangement joins TRBV28 to TRBJ2-1; D possibly uses TRBD1 or TRBD2 (8 bases each). This CDR3 has 16 amino acids. V gave up 6 bases and J gave up 6 bases, with 21 bases separating them. The germline V gene encodes CDR1 MDHEN and CDR2 SYDVKM. The CDR3 reads CASRPYSGTGTNEQFF. CDR3 coding DNA: TGTGCCAGCAGACCATATAGCGGGACAGGTACCAATGAGCAGTTCTTC.

This clonotype appeared many times. The chain employs TRBV4-3 and TRBJ1-2; the match to TRBD1 covers 7 bases. This CDR3 region has 17 residues. The V and J ends lost 2 bases and 13 bases, in that order; junction bases with no gene match: 22. Germline loops: CDR1 LGHNA, CDR2 YSLEER. In DNA, the CDR3 is TGCGCCAGCAGCCAAACTCGACAGGGTCGACAGGGTGACCTAACCACCTTC. Protein product: CASSQTRQGRQGDLTTF.

This sequence joins TRBV3-1 and TRBJ2-5; TRBD2 agrees at 7 bases. J was trimmed by 3 bases and V by 1 base; bases with no gene match: 11. Germline lookup yields CDR1 LGHDT and CDR2 YNNKEL (reference sequence). The CDR3 has 17 residues. CDR3 sequence reads: CASSQVAAGALEETQYF. As DNA, the CDR3 is TGTGCCAGCAGCCAAGTTGCGGCGGGAGCCCTTGAAGAGACCCAGTACTTC.

This chain connects TRBV7-2 to TRBJ1-2, with D hard to call. The length of the CDR3 is 13 residues. CDR1 is SGHTA and CDR2 is FQGNSA in the germline V gene. V dropped 1 base and J dropped 8 bases, with 11 bases sitting between them. The CDR3, as DNA: TGTGCCAGCAGCTTAGGGGAAGTACAGGGCTACACCTTC. It yields the protein CASSLGEVQGYTF.

The chain is built from TRBV12-3 or TRBV12-4 and TRBJ2-3; tentatively, D is TRBD2 (6 bases). The V end lost 4 bases, the J end lost 5 bases, and 10 bases lay between the germline ends. The CDR3 is 13 amino acids. The CDR3 loop is CASSWGRKDTQYF. CDR3 nucleotide sequence: TGTGCCAGCAGTTGGGGGAGGAAAGATACGCAGTATTTT.

The chain has TRBV6-5 and TRBJ2-6, with TRBD2 matching 13 bases. J was trimmed by 4 bases and V by 0 bases; bases with no gene match: 6. The CDR3 extends over 19 amino acids. Germline V gives CDR1 MNHEY, CDR2 SVGAGI. CDR3 sequence: CASSYSGTSGISGANVLTF. The CDR3 bases are TGTGCCAGCAGTTACTCCGGGACTAGCGGGATATCAGGGGCCAACGTCCTGACTTTC.